This TCR beta chain is drawn from a study of T-cell memory formation after mild COVID-19. Study-wide findings and caveats: A balance of CD4 and CD8 characterized clones contracting day 15 to 85, whereas later expanders leaned CD4+. The study found contracting CD4+ clones mainly in CM and EM and contracting CD8+ clones in EMRA.

This CDR3 comprises 12 residues. The V and J ends lost 3 bases and 7 bases respectively, with 8 bases between them. Per the germline V gene, CDR1 is SGHDT and CDR2 is YYEEEE. TCRdb redid the calling of the 5' RACE reads with MiXCR, one entry per CDR3 protein. Among about 340,000 distinct CDR3 sequences listed, around 15% were seen once. The sample holds many counts of this clonotype. The antigen remains unidentified. The TCR sequence derives from a man aged 18 to 29 who had mild COVID-19 (a few samples of this study predate the infection). Cell type and time point are not known. This chain connects TRBV5-6 to TRBJ2-4; D not certain. Sequenced material: PBMCs or a T cell subset sorted from them (not recorded which). The CDR3 protein is CASSSTLNIQYF. DNA of the CDR3: TGTGCCAGCAGCTCAACTTTGAACATTCAGTACTTC. The complete variable domain, with remaining parts taken from reference TRBV5-6 and TRBJ2-4, reads DAGVTQSPTHLIKTRGQQVTLRCSPKSGHDTVSWYQQALGQGPQFIFQYYEEEERQRGNFPDRFSGHQFPNYSSELNVNALLLGDSALYLCASSSTLNIQYFGAGTRLSVL.